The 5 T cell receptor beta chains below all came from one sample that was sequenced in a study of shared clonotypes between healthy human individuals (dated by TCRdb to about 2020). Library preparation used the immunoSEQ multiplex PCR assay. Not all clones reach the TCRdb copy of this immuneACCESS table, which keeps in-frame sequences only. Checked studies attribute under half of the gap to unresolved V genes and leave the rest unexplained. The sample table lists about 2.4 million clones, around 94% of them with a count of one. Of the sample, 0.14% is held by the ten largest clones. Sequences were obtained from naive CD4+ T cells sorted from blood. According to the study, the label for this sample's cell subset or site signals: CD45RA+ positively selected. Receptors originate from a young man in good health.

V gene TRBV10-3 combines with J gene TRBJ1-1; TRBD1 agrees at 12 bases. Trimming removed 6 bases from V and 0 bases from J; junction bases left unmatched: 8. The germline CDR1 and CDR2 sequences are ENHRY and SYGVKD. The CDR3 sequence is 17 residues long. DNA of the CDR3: TGTGCCATCAGGCCTGGGGACAGGGGGCTCGTGAACACTGAAGCTTTCTTT. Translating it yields CAIRPGDRGLVNTEAFF.

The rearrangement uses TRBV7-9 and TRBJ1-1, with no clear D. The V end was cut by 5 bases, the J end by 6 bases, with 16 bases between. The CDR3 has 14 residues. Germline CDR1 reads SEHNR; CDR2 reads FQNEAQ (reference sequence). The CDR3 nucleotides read TGTGCCAGCAGCCATTCCCGGGGTATGGCTGAAGCTTTCTTT. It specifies CASSHSRGMAEAFF.

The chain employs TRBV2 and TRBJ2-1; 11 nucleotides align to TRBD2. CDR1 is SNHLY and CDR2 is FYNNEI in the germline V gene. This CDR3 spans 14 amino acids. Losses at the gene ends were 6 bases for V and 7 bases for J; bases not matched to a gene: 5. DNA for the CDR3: TGTGCCAGCAGAGGGGGACTAGCGGCTAATGAGCAGTTCTTC. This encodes CASRGGLAANEQFF.

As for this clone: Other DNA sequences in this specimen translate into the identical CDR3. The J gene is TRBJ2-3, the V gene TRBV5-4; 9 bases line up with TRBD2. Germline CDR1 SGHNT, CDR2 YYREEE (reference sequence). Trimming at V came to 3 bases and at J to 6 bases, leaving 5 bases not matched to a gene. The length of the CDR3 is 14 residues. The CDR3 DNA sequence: TGTGCCAGCAGCTCGGGACTAGCTGTTGATACGCAGTATTTT. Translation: CASSSGLAVDTQYF.

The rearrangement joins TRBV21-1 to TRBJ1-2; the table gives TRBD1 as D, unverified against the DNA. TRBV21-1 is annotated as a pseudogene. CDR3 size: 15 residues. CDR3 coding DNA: TGTGCCAGCAGCAATAGCCACAGGGGGAACTATGGCTACACCTTC. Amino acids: CASSNSHRGNYGYTF.